The present entry profiles one TCR beta chain with its context. The source of the sample is a study of a mutant IDH1 vaccine in newly diagnosed glioma. Study information: The therapy given earlier, which was standard therapy, consisted of radiotherapy, temozolomide, or both, and most of the patients received both.

The germline V and J ends were trimmed by 6 bases and 1 base, with 12 bases remaining between them. CDR3 length equals 14 residues. Germline V CDR1 and CDR2: ENHRY, SYGVKD. The repertoire was sequenced with immunoSEQ multiplex PCR; TCRdb's copy has only in-frame clones and lacks some. Of 24,000 or so clones in the sample, roughly 93% were seen once. Time point given: baseline, week 1 (first vaccination visit). Documented treatment: pre-vaccination baseline after standard-of-care therapy. This sequence originates from a man aged 35 to 55 with glioma. The gene calls are TRBV10-3 and TRBJ1-1; D is ambiguous. The source material was PBMCs, sampled from a glioma patient treated with radiotherapy, temozolomide or both. The CDR3 DNA is TGTGCCATCAGGGCGAGCCTCGAGAACACTGAAGCTTTCTTT. Amino acid sequence: CAIRASLENTEAFF.